These 28 T cell receptor beta chains were all obtained from the same sample, sequenced in a study of blood T cells in healthy people across ages. It was with a sample-barcoded 5' primer and a J-beta primer mix that a second PCR of roughly 7 to 12 cycles was run. TCRdb called the 5' RACE reads again in MiXCR, with one record for every CDR3 protein. The sample yields roughly 800,000 distinct CDR3 sequences, 20% to 25% seen once. The same sample was also studied in work on T cells of mothers and their children.

Sequenced material: blood. The receptors shown here come from a boy between 10 and 17 years old in good health.

This clonotype was observed a handful of times. The rearrangement links TRBV5-6 to TRBJ2-5; no clear D gene. The J call may be mistaken, given a closer DNA end match to TRBJ2-7. Per the germline V gene, CDR1 is SGHDT and CDR2 is YYEEEE. CDR3 length: 14 amino acids. CDR3 nucleotide sequence: TGTGCCAGCAGCTTGGCGCTGATTCCCTACGAGCAGTACTTC. It is translated as CASSLALIPYEQYF.

This clonotype was seen only a few times. V is TRBV6-1 and J is TRBJ2-7; no reliable D call. The CDR3 runs to 15 residues. The germline V and J ends were trimmed by 3 bases and 0 bases, with 12 bases remaining between them. CDR1 and CDR2 from the germline V gene are MNHNS and SASEGT. The CDR3 is CASSDHSKSSYEQYF. The CDR3 region has the DNA TGTGCCAGCAGTGATCACTCCAAAAGCTCCTACGAGCAGTACTTC.

This clonotype was counted only a few times. The chain joins TRBV4-2 to TRBJ2-5, with 12 bases aligning to TRBD2. Gene TRBJ2-7 matches the end of the DNA better, so the J call may be wrong. The germline V gene encodes CDR1 LGHNA and CDR2 YNFKEQ. This CDR3 comprises 15 residues. The CDR3, as DNA: TGTGCCAGCAGCCGAAGACGACTAGCGGGAGTCGAGCAGTACTTC. Protein product: CASSRRRLAGVEQYF.

The sample holds a few counts of this clonotype. The chain couples TRBV27 to TRBJ2-5; 8 nucleotides align to TRBD1. This CDR3 spans 15 amino acids. V dropped 4 bases and J dropped 5; count of bases not matched to a gene: 9. Germline CDR1 MNHEY, CDR2 SMNVEV (reference sequence). The chain's CDR3 is CASSSQGALGETQYF. CDR3 in DNA: TGTGCCAGCAGTTCGCAGGGGGCTCTGGGGGAGACCCAGTACTTC.

This clonotype was counted only a few times. The chain uses TRBV11-3 and TRBJ2-1, with 7 bases lining up with TRBD1. This CDR3 has 13 amino acids. After removal of 1 base from V and 9 bases from J, the junction contained 3 bases not matched to a gene. Germline V gene lookup returns CDR1 SGHNT and CDR2 YENEEA. The CDR3 coding sequence is TGTGCCAGCAGCTTAGGAGGGGGCGCTGAGCAGTTCTTC. This sequence encodes CASSLGGGAEQFF.

The chain recombines TRBV5-1 with TRBJ2-1; D remains ambiguous. Germline-derived CDR1 and CDR2 are SGHRS and YFSETQ. The CDR3 length is 13 residues. Trimming shortened V by 5 bases and J by 7 bases, and 13 bases separated the two germline ends. The CDR3 protein is CASRSQARNEQFF. The CDR3 DNA reads as TGCGCCAGCAGGTCCCAGGCCCGGAATGAGCAGTTCTTC.

This clonotype was observed a handful of times. The chain links TRBV6-2 or TRBV6-3 to TRBJ2-7; D unresolved. The V and J ends lost 6 bases and 0 bases respectively, with 6 bases between them. The germline V gene has CDR1 MNHEY and CDR2 SVGEGT. CDR3 size: 12 residues. The CDR3 region has the DNA TGTGCCAGCAGCCCATACTCCTACGAGCAGTACTTC. Amino acid sequence: CASSPYSYEQYF.

The rearrangement joins TRBV2 to TRBJ1-5; 9 nucleotides match TRBD1. The J segment lost 4 bases and the V segment lost 8 bases, leaving 6 bases of the junction unmatched. Per germline, CDR1 SNHLY and CDR2 FYNNEI. The CDR3 covers 14 residues. DNA of the CDR3: TGTGCCAGCGGTTCCGGGACAGGGAATCAGCCCCAGCATTTT. This encodes CASGSGTGNQPQHF.

The genes are TRBV19 and TRBJ1-1; D unresolved. The CDR3 consists of 13 residues. V lost 6 bases and J 4 bases, leaving 12 bases between the germline ends. The germline V gene encodes CDR1 LNHDA and CDR2 SQIVND (reference sequence). The CDR3 region is CASRLSGGTEAFF. CDR3 nucleotides: TGTGCCAGTAGGCTCAGTGGAGGCACTGAAGCTTTCTTT.

The rearrangement joins TRBV7-2 to TRBJ2-5, with 9 bases fitting TRBD1. Germline lookup yields CDR1 SGHTA and CDR2 FQGNSA. The CDR3 runs to 16 residues. V was pared by 0 bases and J by 2 bases, with 4 bases of the junction left unmatched. The DNA for the CDR3 is TGTGCCAGCAGCTTAGCCGTCGGGACAGGGCAAGAGACCCAGTACTTC. Protein product: CASSLAVGTGQETQYF.

The genes are TRBV7-2 and TRBJ2-5; TRBD2 agrees at 7 bases. Germline V gives CDR1 SGHTA, CDR2 FQGNSA. The junction had 6 bases not matched to a gene; V was cut back by 3 bases and J by 2 bases. The CDR3 length is 15 residues. The CDR3 nucleotides are TGTGCCAGCAGCTTCCAAGCGGGGAAACAAGAGACCCAGTACTTC. Its translation: CASSFQAGKQETQYF.

The chain couples TRBV29-1 to TRBJ2-2, with D perhaps TRBD1 (6 bases). This CDR3 spans 13 amino acids. V gave up 3 bases and J gave up 5 bases, with 10 bases separating them. Germline assignment: CDR1 SQVTM and CDR2 ANQGSEA. The CDR3 is CSVDRQGTGELFF. The CDR3 DNA is TGCAGCGTTGATCGGCAGGGGACCGGGGAGCTGTTTTTT.

The CDR3 protein is CASSQDLPYGYTF. Written as DNA, the CDR3 is TGCGCCAGCAGCCAAGATCTTCCCTATGGCTACACCTTC. The chain joins TRBV4-3 to TRBJ1-2, with D unclear. Trimming removed 0 bases at V and 4 bases at J, with 6 bases between. The CDR3 totals 13 residues. The germline V gene has CDR1 LGHNA and CDR2 YSLEER.

The CDR3, as DNA: TGTGCCAGCAGTTACCTCCCAACTGGGTCCTACGAGCAGTACTTC. This encodes CASSYLPTGSYEQYF. The chain employs TRBV6-2 or TRBV6-3 and TRBJ2-7; D unresolved. This CDR3 is 15 amino acids long. Germline-derived CDR1 and CDR2 are MNHEY and SVGEGT. Trimming cost V 2 bases and J 1 base, with 12 bases left between them.

There are a few counts of this clonotype. The chain recombines TRBV3-1 with TRBJ2-1; perhaps TRBD1 as D (5 bases). The DNA end favors TRBJ2-5, so the J call may be wrong. The germline gives CDR1 LGHDT, CDR2 YNNKEL (reference sequence). CDR3 length: 14 amino acids. Here the CDR3 reads CASSQGGSWETQYF. Here the CDR3 DNA reads TGTGCCAGCAGCCAAGGGGGCAGTTGGGAGACCCAGTACTTC.

V gene TRBV5-6 combines with J gene TRBJ1-5; no clear D. Trimming took off 4 bases at V and 3 bases at J, with 11 bases between the two ends. The CDR3 is 14 amino acids. Germline CDR1 SGHDT, CDR2 YYEEEE. The CDR3 sequence is CASSPKAHNQPQHF. DNA for the CDR3: TGTGCCAGCAGCCCCAAGGCCCACAATCAGCCCCAGCATTTT.

The J gene is TRBJ2-5, the V gene TRBV4-2; D remains unclear. This CDR3 comprises 13 residues. Trimming stripped 1 base from V and 8 bases from J, with 11 bases between. CDR1 and CDR2 from the germline V gene are LGHNA and YNFKEQ. The CDR3 DNA reads as TGTGCCAGCAGCCAAGTACACCTCGATACCCAGTACTTC. This encodes CASSQVHLDTQYF.

This clonotype turned up a few times. The rearrangement uses TRBV20-1 and TRBJ1-2; 8 bases match TRBD1. CDR3 length: 15 amino acids. Unmatched junction bases numbered 12, after V lost 5 bases and J lost 4 bases. CDR1 and CDR2 from the germline V gene are DFQATT and SNEGSKA (reference sequence). Here the CDR3 DNA reads TGCAGTGCTCTGGACAGGGCCATTCCCCCCTATGGCTACACCTTC. This encodes CSALDRAIPPYGYTF.

The sample holds a few counts of this clonotype. This chain connects TRBV5-7 to TRBJ2-5; tentatively, D is TRBD1 (5 bases). TRBV5-7 is known as an ORF, though its function is uncertain. The germline V and J ends were trimmed by 1 base and 2 bases, with 12 bases remaining between them. CDR3 length: 15 residues. Here the CDR3 DNA reads TGTGCCAGCAGCTTGCTGGGGCACTCACAAGAGACCCAGTACTTC. It yields the protein CASSLLGHSQETQYF.

This clonotype was picked up a small number of times. CDR3: CASSPRQEPYEQYF. For the CDR3, the DNA is TGCGCCAGCAGCCCGCGGCAGGAGCCCTACGAGCAGTACTTC. V is TRBV4-1 and J is TRBJ2-5, with D hard to call. The J call may not be correct, given that the DNA end is closer to TRBJ2-7. The germline gives CDR1 MGHRA, CDR2 YSYEKL. The CDR3 is 14 amino acids.

This chain uses TRBV12-3 or TRBV12-4 with TRBJ2-5; 12 nucleotides agree with TRBD1. The J call is in doubt because the DNA end fits TRBJ2-1 better. The CDR3 spans 15 residues. The CDR3 sequence: CASRTLGTGGDEQFF. The CDR3 DNA reads as TGTGCCAGCAGGACCCTCGGGACAGGGGGCGATGAGCAGTTCTTC.

This clonotype occurred a few times. This chain connects TRBV5-1 to TRBJ2-5; a weak D match, TRBD1 (6 bases). V gave up 2 bases and J gave up 2 bases, with 13 bases separating them. In germline, CDR1 is SGHRS, CDR2 YFSETQ. The CDR3 loop spans 15 amino acids. CDR3 protein: CASSFRGSGQETQYF. The CDR3 DNA follows: TGCGCCAGCAGCTTCAGGGGATCGGGGCAAGAGACCCAGTACTTC. Variable domain in full (rest from reference TRBV5-1 and TRBJ2-5): KAGVTQTPRYLIKTRGQQVTLSCSPISGHRSVSWYQQTPGQGLQFLFEYFSETQRNKGNFPGRFSGRQFSNSRSEMNVSTLELGDSALYLCASSFRGSGQETQYFGPGTRLLVL.

The chain uses TRBV10-3 and TRBJ1-5; 12 nucleotides agree with TRBD1. Germline CDR1 is ENHRY and CDR2 is SYGVKD. The CDR3 runs to 18 residues. The V gene end was trimmed by 3 bases and the J gene end by 0 bases; junction bases not matched to a gene: 6. The CDR3 DNA sequence: TGTGCCATCAGTGACGGGACAGGGGGCCTCGATAGCAATCAGCCCCAGCATTTT. Protein product: CAISDGTGGLDSNQPQHF.

This clonotype was counted between two and nine times. The J gene is TRBJ1-3, the V gene TRBV20-1; no firm D call. Germline CDR1 reads DFQATT; CDR2 reads SNEGSKA (reference sequence). CDR3 length: 12 residues. With 5 bases removed from V and 6 bases from J, the gap between germline ends came to 11 bases. CDR3 residues: CSAENGENTIYF. The CDR3 DNA sequence: TGCAGTGCTGAAAATGGGGAAAACACCATATATTTT.

This clonotype came up a few times. The chain carries TRBV4-1 and TRBJ2-5, with TRBD1 matching over 11 bases. The J call may be faulty, since TRBJ2-7 better matches the DNA end. The germline V gene has CDR1 MGHRA and CDR2 YSYEKL. The CDR3 runs 15 residues. The CDR3 DNA reads TGCGCCAGCAGCCAAGGCGGGACAGGGGGCTACGAGCAGTACTTC. This sequence encodes CASSQGGTGGYEQYF.

This sequence joins TRBV6-5 and TRBJ1-5, with TRBD1 matching over 7 bases. This CDR3 has 15 amino acids. Unmatched junction bases numbered 9, after V lost 6 bases and J lost 4 bases. Germline CDR1 MNHEY, CDR2 SVGAGI. The CDR3 DNA sequence: TGTGCCAGCAGGACGGGACAGAACCCTAATCAGCCCCAGCATTTT. Its protein product is CASRTGQNPNQPQHF.

Concerning this clonotype: An end of the junction does not agree with germline; a read error may underlie this. The chain has TRBV14 and TRBJ2-3, with 7 positions matching TRBD1. CDR3 length: 17 amino acids. CDR1 SGHDN and CDR2 FVKESK come from the germline V gene. The CDR3 reads CANSQVTGTLSTDTQYF. Here the CDR3 DNA reads TGTGCCAACAGCCAGGTGACAGGGACATTGAGCACAGACACGCAGTATTTT.

This clonotype was picked up a small number of times. The chain joins TRBV7-8 to TRBJ2-3, with D perhaps matching TRBD2 (6 bases). V was cut by 5 bases and J by 2 bases, with 20 bases left in between. Germline V gene sequence: CDR1 SGHVS, CDR2 FQNEAQ. This CDR3 is built from 17 residues. The CDR3 spells CASSETRDSGFTDTQYF. CDR3 nucleotide sequence: TGTGCCAGCAGCGAAACCCGGGACTCGGGATTCACAGATACGCAGTATTTT. Using reference TRBV7-8 and TRBJ2-3 for the parts outside the CDR3, the full variable domain is GAGVSQSPRYKVAKRGQDVALRCDPISGHVSLFWYQQALGQGPEFLTYFQNEAQLDKSGLPSDRFFAERPEGSVSTLKIQRTQQEDSAVYLCASSETRDSGFTDTQYFGPGTRLTVL.